This TCR beta chain was recovered during a study of T cell therapy after organ transplantation. Study observations and caveats: Minimal repertoire change after therapy followed marked pretherapy expansions in nonresponders.

Profiling relied on immunoSEQ multiplex PCR, and the TCRdb table lists in-frame clones only, not all of them. This sample has about 50,000 clones; approximately 94% occur once, and the top ten carry around 3%. To note about this clone: Its cognate antigen is unknown. At one end, the junction sequence differs from germline, possibly due to a read error.

The CDR3 is 15 amino acids. Germline values: CDR1 LNHNV, CDR2 YYDKDF (reference sequence). The receptor was isolated from a human patient who had received a solid organ transplant and had CMV disease. V is TRBV15 and J is TRBJ2-7; 7 bases fit TRBD2. The sequenced sample was CD8+ T cells from blood, obtained before autologous CMV-specific T cell therapy. The CDR3 is CATSRDRGVWQGRNF. The CDR3 bases are TGTGCCACCAGCAGAGATCGGGGGGTTTGGCAGGGCAGGAACTTC.